A single sample is the source of the 24 T cell receptor beta chains below, sequenced in a study of blood T cell repertoires in COVID-19. Method: immunoSEQ multiplex PCR; TCRdb's copy keeps in-frame clones and lacks some. The sample shows 150,000 to 200,000 clones, roughly 80% of them seen only once. The material sequenced was PBMCs or T cells enriched from blood (not recorded which). These receptors were collected from a woman in her forties with acute COVID-19.

V and J are TRBV25-1 and TRBJ1-6, with TRBD1 matching 12 bases. CDR1 and CDR2 (germline): MGHDK, SYGVNS. This CDR3 contains 17 residues. J was trimmed by 8 bases and V by 6 bases; bases with no gene match: 11. The DNA for the CDR3 is TGTGCCAGCAGGGGGACAGGGGGCCAGGCGAGGGATTCACCCCTCCACTTT. It specifies CASRGTGGQARDSPLHF.

This chain joins TRBV5-1 and TRBJ2-5; TRBD2 agrees at 7 bases. The CDR3 has 15 amino acids. V dropped 0 bases and J dropped 5; count of bases not matched to a gene: 7. Germline loops: CDR1 SGHRS, CDR2 YFSETQ. In DNA form, the CDR3 reads TGCGCCAGCAGCTTGGCGCCAGCGGGAATTGAGACCCAGTACTTC. The encoded protein is CASSLAPAGIETQYF.

The chain carries TRBV19 and TRBJ2-1; 15 nucleotides agree with TRBD2. Germline CDR1 is LNHDA and CDR2 is SQIVND (reference sequence). V dropped 8 bases and J dropped 0; count of bases not matched to a gene: 2. This CDR3 region has 16 residues. CDR3 amino acids: CASGLAGGSSYNEQFF. The DNA of the CDR3 is TGTGCCAGTGGACTAGCGGGAGGGAGCTCCTACAATGAGCAGTTCTTC.

This rearrangement joins TRBV10-3 to TRBJ2-2, with 9 bases matching TRBD2. This CDR3 is 15 amino acids long. V trimming: 5 bases; J trimming: 3 bases; junction bases outside the gene matches: 4. From germline, CDR1 is ENHRY and CDR2 SYGVKD. DNA of the CDR3: TGTGCCATCAGTCCTAGCGGGATCGACACCGGGGAGCTGTTTTTT. Encoded protein: CAISPSGIDTGELFF.

The chain uses TRBV7-9 and TRBJ1-4; a possible D gene is TRBD1 (6 bases). This CDR3 spans 15 amino acids. Trimming stripped 1 base from V and 7 bases from J, with 13 bases between. Germline lookup yields CDR1 SEHNR and CDR2 FQNEAQ (reference sequence). The CDR3 coding sequence is TGTGCCAGCAGCTTAGTTTCAGGGGCAGTTGAAAAACTGTTTTTT. Encoded protein: CASSLVSGAVEKLFF.

J is TRBJ2-3 and V is TRBV29-1, with a tentative D call TRBD2 (5 bases). Germline loops: CDR1 SQVTM, CDR2 ANQGSEA. V was pared by 3 bases and J by 5 bases, with 15 bases between. This CDR3 region has 14 residues. The CDR3 DNA follows: TGCAGCGTTGAGGGCGTGAGGGTGTTAGATACGCAGTATTTT. It is translated as CSVEGVRVLDTQYF.

The chain carries TRBV10-1 and TRBJ2-1; D is uncertain. The CDR3 extends over 16 amino acids. V was pared by 0 bases and J by 0 bases, with 9 bases between. Germline V lookup: CDR1 WNHNN, CDR2 SYGVQD (reference sequence). The CDR3 coding sequence is TGCGCCAGCAGTGAGTCCAGGATTAGCTCCTACAATGAGCAGTTCTTC. Its protein product is CASSESRISSYNEQFF.

This clone was recorded only once. The chain combines TRBV6-5 with TRBJ1-5, with 9 bases lining up with TRBD1. The V gene's germline CDR1 is MNHEY and CDR2 SVGAGI. V lost 6 bases to trimming and J lost 11 bases; unmatched junction nucleotides: 8. The CDR3 consists of 13 residues. This CDR3 reads CASRRDRDIAQHF. In nucleotides, the CDR3 is TGTGCCAGCAGACGGGACAGGGACATAGCCCAGCATTTT.

The V and J genes are TRBV15 and TRBJ2-5; no clear D. Per germline, CDR1 LNHNV and CDR2 YYDKDF (reference sequence). Between the trimmed V and J ends, which lost 1 base and 0 bases, there was a span of 3 bases. The CDR3 is made up of 13 amino acids. The CDR3 DNA sequence: TGTGCCACCAGCAGAGCGTACCAAGAGACCCAGTACTTC. Translating gives CATSRAYQETQYF.

The rearrangement links TRBV7-9 to TRBJ2-5; 8 bases agree with TRBD2. V was pared by 5 bases and J by 4 bases, with 9 bases of the junction left unmatched. CDR1 SEHNR and CDR2 FQNEAQ come from the germline V gene (reference sequence). The CDR3 extends over 15 amino acids. The CDR3 bases are TGTGCCAGCAGCCTCAATGGGCTAGCGGGAGAGACCCAGTACTTC. Protein: CASSLNGLAGETQYF.

The chain has TRBV7-9 and TRBJ2-7; TRBD2 is a possible D gene (5 bases). The CDR3 is 15 amino acids. In germline, CDR1 is SEHNR, CDR2 FQNEAQ (reference sequence). With 1 base removed from V and 2 bases from J, the gap between germline ends came to 12 bases. Here the CDR3 reads CASSLGQRNAYEQYF. As DNA, the CDR3 is TGTGCCAGCAGCTTAGGTCAGCGGAATGCCTACGAGCAGTACTTC. Combining the CDR3 with reference TRBV7-9 and TRBJ2-7 gives the whole variable domain DTGVSQNPRHKITKRGQNVTFRCDPISEHNRLYWYRQTLGQGPEFLTYFQNEAQLEKSRLLSDRFSAERPKGSFSTLEIQRTEQGDSAMYLCASSLGQRNAYEQYFGPGTRLTVT.

The genes are TRBV12-2 and TRBJ1-2; the DNA was not used to check the table's D call, TRBD1. TRBV12-2 is an annotated pseudogene. The CDR3 runs 14 residues. CDR3 region: CASRLVYRDYGYTF. The CDR3 DNA sequence: TGTGCAAGTCGCTTAGTATACAGGGACTATGGCTACACCTTC.

The chain is built from TRBV5-1 and TRBJ1-1; 7 nucleotides align to TRBD1. V shed 1 base, J shed 4 bases, and the junction held 4 bases outside the gene matches. This CDR3 is 14 amino acids long. Germline V gene data show CDR1 as SGHRS and CDR2 as YFSETQ. Here the CDR3 DNA reads TGCGCCAGCAGCTTGAGGGACAGAGGCACTGAAGCTTTCTTT. It specifies CASSLRDRGTEAFF.

The CDR3 loop is CASRVQINTGELFF. The DNA of the CDR3 is TGTGCCAGCAGGGTCCAGATAAACACCGGGGAGCTGTTTTTT. This chain connects TRBV2 to TRBJ2-2; D not resolved. The CDR3 sequence is 14 residues long. Trimming left V 6 bases short and J 2 bases short, with 10 bases between. CDR1 and CDR2 (germline): SNHLY, FYNNEI.

The rearrangement joins TRBV28 to TRBJ2-2; 13 nucleotides agree with TRBD2. Germline loops: CDR1 MDHEN, CDR2 SYDVKM. V shed 2 bases, J shed 5 bases, and the junction held 2 bases outside the gene matches. CDR3 size: 16 residues. In DNA form, the CDR3 reads TGTGCCAGCAGTTTAACTAGCGGGAGGGGGACCGGGGAGCTGTTTTTT. This translates into CASSLTSGRGTGELFF.

The chain has TRBV9 and TRBJ2-1, with 7 bases that match TRBD2. The V gene end was trimmed by 0 bases and the J gene end by 8 bases; junction bases not matched to a gene: 8. The CDR3 runs 15 residues. Germline-derived CDR1 and CDR2 are SGDLS and YYNGEE. The CDR3 DNA reads TGTGCCAGCAGCGTAGGGTCTAGCGGCAGGGATGAGCAGTTCTTC. Encoded protein: CASSVGSSGRDEQFF.

The J gene is TRBJ2-1, the V gene TRBV18; weak D call: TRBD2 (5 bases). V lost 1 base, J lost 6 bases, and 13 bases lay in between. Looked up from germline, CDR1 is KGHSH and CDR2 is LQKENI. This CDR3 has 15 amino acids. CDR3 DNA: TGTGCCAGCTCACCACAGGGAGTGGGAACCAATGAGCAGTTCTTC. Its translation: CASSPQGVGTNEQFF. The entire variable domain, with the rest obtained from reference TRBV18 and TRBJ2-1, is as follows: NAGVMQNPRHLVRRRGQEARLRCSPMKGHSHVYWYRQLPEEGLKFMVYLQKENIIDESGMPKERFSAEFPKEGPSILRIQQVVRGDSAAYFCASSPQGVGTNEQFFGPGTRLTVL.

Remarks on this clone: Sequence at one end of the junction differs from germline and may be a read error. The chain combines TRBV18 with TRBJ2-1, with 9 bases lining up with TRBD2. Germline V gene data show CDR1 as KGHSH and CDR2 as LQKENI. The CDR3 contains 16 residues. CDR3 bases: TGTGCCAGCTCCCCACCCTCGGGACTAGCCTCCAATGAGCAGTTCTTC. Protein sequence: CASSPPSGLASNEQFF. The full variable domain, its missing parts supplied by reference TRBV18 and TRBJ2-1, is NAGVMQNPRHLVRRRGQEARLRCSPMKGHSHVYWYRQLPEEGLKFMVYLQKENIIDESGMPKERFSAEFPKEGPSILRIQQVVRGDSAAYFCASSPPSGLASNEQFFGPGTRLTVL.

The chain is built from TRBV10-3 and TRBJ1-3, with a weak D call TRBD1 (6 bases). Germline V gene lookup returns CDR1 ENHRY and CDR2 SYGVKD. This CDR3 has 16 residues. Trimming removed 10 bases from V and 0 bases from J, with 19 bases in between. The CDR3 here is CATRRGARGSGNTIYF. CDR3 DNA: TGTGCCACCCGGCGGGGGGCGCGCGGCTCTGGAAACACCATATATTTT.

The chain uses TRBV19 and TRBJ2-3; 7 bases are a match to TRBD2. CDR1 and CDR2 from the germline V gene are LNHDA and SQIVND (reference sequence). The CDR3 runs 15 residues. V gave up 6 bases and J gave up 2 bases; unmatched junction bases: 8. CDR3 sequence: CASREGSGLTDTQYF. CDR3 nucleotides: TGTGCCAGTAGGGAGGGTAGCGGGCTCACAGATACGCAGTATTTT.

This chain links TRBV6-5 with TRBJ2-3; 8 bases fit TRBD2. This CDR3 comprises 15 residues. With V trimmed by 6 bases and J by 4 bases, 9 bases remained unmatched. CDR1 MNHEY and CDR2 SVGAGI come from the germline V gene. As DNA, the CDR3 is TGTGCCAGCAGCGGCATCAGCGGGAGAGCAGATACGCAGTATTTT. Amino acids: CASSGISGRADTQYF.

This clone was found a few times. The V and J genes are TRBV30 and TRBJ2-7; 8 bases line up with TRBD1. CDR1 is GTSNPN and CDR2 is SVGIG in the germline V gene (reference sequence). CDR3 length: 15 amino acids. V lost 3 bases to trimming and J lost 2 bases; unmatched junction nucleotides: 9. CDR3 sequence (DNA): TGTGCCTGGAGCGGGATGGGACAGGCTGCCTACGAGCAGTACGTC. The encoded protein is CAWSGMGQAAYEQYV.

The chain recombines TRBV24-1 with TRBJ1-5; D uncertain. From germline, CDR1 is KGHDR and CDR2 SFDVKD. CDR3 size: 14 residues. The ends were cut back, 6 bases at V and 0 bases at J, with 8 bases in the middle. Here the CDR3 reads CATSPGNSNQPQHF. DNA for the CDR3: TGTGCCACCAGTCCCGGGAATAGCAATCAGCCCCAGCATTTT.

The sample holds one count of this clone. V is TRBV19 and J is TRBJ2-5; 7 bases agree with TRBD2. With 4 bases clipped from V and 4 bases from J, the junction kept 9 bases outside the gene matches. Germline assignment: CDR1 LNHDA and CDR2 SQIVND (reference sequence). The CDR3 has 15 residues. The CDR3 region has the DNA TGTGCCAGTAGTAGCCGCGAGGTAGCGGGAGAGACCCAGTACTTC. Its translation is CASSSREVAGETQYF.